A selection of T cell receptor beta chains follows, all from one sample in a study of PD-1 blockade in mismatch repair-deficient tumors. Sequencing was performed with immunoSEQ multiplex PCR; in TCRdb, only in-frame clones are kept and a portion is missing. The repertoire holds more than 50,000 clones, approximately 88% seen once, with about 15% in the top ten. The specimen was peripheral blood, collected 52 weeks after starting pembrolizumab. These receptors all stem from an adult with mismatch repair-deficient cancer. Each CDR3 is given with its conserved first and last residue. Fields, in order: V gene, CDR3 protein.

TRBV30 | CAWSVNLIGETQYF
TRBV27 | CASSVSGEKLFF
TRBV10-3 | CAISDLIPGQAYEQYF
TRBV6-5 | CASSGTAYEQYF
TRBV5-4 | CASSLSKGRGYEQYF
TRBV4-3 | CASSQEWLGPQETQYF
TRBV20-1 | CSARRAGELFF
TRBV29-1 | CSAGQGSPEAFF
TRBV27 | CASSSEKYEQYF
TRBV6-6 | CASSYSLDWISYEQYF
TRBV19 | CASSRGQGYQPQHF
TRBV5-1 | CASSLGTDRTGELFF
TRBV23-1 | CASSLPNGREAYNEQFF
TRBV7-9 | CASSRDRGGEQYF
TRBV11-2 | CASSLARTGGTEAFF
TRBV7-2 | CASSSQDRRFTDTQYF
TRBV7-9 | CASSSLSGNIAKNIQYF
TRBV29-1 | CSVSLMDTGELFF
TRBV6-5 | CASSTGTSIQYF
TRBV5-6 | CASSLSGQKQPQHF
TRBV4-3 | CASSQDWDLSQPQHF
TRBV28 | CASSFGDLLEQFF
TRBV27 | CASSYGRSYEQYF
TRBV27 | CASSFGGRAETQYF
TRBV5-1 | CASSLGQTSSYEQYF
TRBV7-3 | CASSLMAVGTDTQYF
TRBV5-1 | CASRPSGVNQETQYF
TRBV19 | CASSNSGGPTGELFF
TRBV10-1 | CASSEFEGLASQETQYF
TRBV28 | CASSRLAGHNEQFF
TRBV28 | CASSLSSWATDTQYF
TRBV19 | CASSSDRLNTEAFF
TRBV6-5 | CASSPVRAGGYEQYF
TRBV7-9 | CASSLWVTDTQYF
TRBV7-9 | CASSLGGLGETQYF
TRBV5-1 | CASSGIGTSSYEQYF
TRBV11-3 | CASSLEGWGVNTEAFF
TRBV10-2 | CASSLAGGPQETQYF
TRBV6-1 | CAITTGVSINYGYTF
TRBV4-3 | CASSQDRVGNTIYF